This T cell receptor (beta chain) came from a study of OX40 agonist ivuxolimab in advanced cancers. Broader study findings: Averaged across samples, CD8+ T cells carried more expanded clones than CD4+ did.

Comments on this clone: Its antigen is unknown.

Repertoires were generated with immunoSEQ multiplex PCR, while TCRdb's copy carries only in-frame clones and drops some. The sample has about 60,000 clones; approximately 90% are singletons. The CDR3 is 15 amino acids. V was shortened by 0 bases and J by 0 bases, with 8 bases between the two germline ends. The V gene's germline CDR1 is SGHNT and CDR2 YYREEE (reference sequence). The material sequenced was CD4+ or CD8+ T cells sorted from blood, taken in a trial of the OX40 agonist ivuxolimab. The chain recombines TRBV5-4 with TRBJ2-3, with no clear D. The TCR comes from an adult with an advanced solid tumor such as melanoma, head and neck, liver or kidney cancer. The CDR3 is CASSLDYSSTDTQYF. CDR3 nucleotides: TGTGCCAGCAGCTTGGACTACTCAAGCACAGATACGCAGTATTTT.